One and the same sample provided the 12 T cell receptor beta chains below, sequenced in a study of blood T cell repertoires in COVID-19. Produced via immunoSEQ multiplex PCR; TCRdb's table is partial and in-frame only. The sample lists around 130,000 clones, about 82% occurring once. The source material was peripheral blood. These receptors came from a man aged 45-65 years with acute or convalescent COVID-19.

The chain recombines TRBV27 with TRBJ2-4; D not certain. The CDR3 contains 16 residues. Germline lookup yields CDR1 MNHEY and CDR2 SMNVEV (reference sequence). Between the trimmed V and J ends, which lost 6 bases and 0 bases, there was a span of 15 bases. CDR3: CASSPEVGLAKNIQYF. In nucleotides, the CDR3 is TGTGCCAGCAGCCCCGAGGTGGGTCTAGCCAAAAACATTCAGTACTTC.

CDR3 DNA sequence: TGTGCCAGCAACGGAGGGGGCGCGGATGTGGAGACCCAGTACTTC. Translating gives CASNGGGADVETQYF. V gene TRBV9 combines with J gene TRBJ2-5; D is perhaps TRBD1 (7 bases). The V end lost 6 bases, the J end lost 5 bases, and 20 bases lay between the germline ends. Looked up from germline, CDR1 is SGDLS and CDR2 is YYNGEE. CDR3 size: 15 residues.

DNA of the CDR3: TGTGCCAGCAGCTTGGCAGGGACACCGCAAGAGACCCAGTACTTC. It is translated as CASSLAGTPQETQYF. The chain links TRBV5-5 to TRBJ2-5; D possibly corresponds to TRBD1 (6 bases). The V and J ends lost 0 bases and 2 bases respectively, with 11 bases between them. The CDR3 has 15 amino acids. The germline gives CDR1 SGHKS, CDR2 YYEKEE (reference sequence).

The rearrangement uses TRBV28 and TRBJ2-7, with D possibly matching TRBD1 (5 bases). The CDR3 is 12 residues long. Germline lookup yields CDR1 MDHEN and CDR2 SYDVKM. V was clipped by 6 bases and J by 6 bases, with 12 bases between them. The CDR3 nucleotides are TGTGCCAGCAGCCAGGGTAACGGCGAGCAGTACTTC. It encodes CASSQGNGEQYF. The full variable domain, completed using reference TRBV28 and TRBJ2-7, is DVKVTQSSRYLVKRTGEKVFLECVQDMDHENMFWYRQDPGLGLRLIYFSYDVKMKEKGDIPEGYSVSREKKERFSLILESASTNQTSMYLCASSQGNGEQYFGPGTRLTVT.

The gene calls are TRBV19 and TRBJ2-7; no firm D call. Looked up from germline, CDR1 is LNHDA and CDR2 is SQIVND (reference sequence). Trimming stripped 5 bases from V and 3 bases from J, with 11 bases between. The CDR3 length is 13 residues. The CDR3 here is CASSPAGFYEQYF. In DNA, the CDR3 is TGTGCCAGTAGTCCGGCAGGATTCTACGAGCAGTACTTC.

The rearrangement joins TRBV19 to TRBJ2-7, with 9 bases fitting TRBD2. CDR1 is LNHDA, CDR2 SQIVND, per germline (reference sequence). V lost 1 base and J lost 2; bases outside the gene matches: 6. The CDR3 is made up of 16 amino acids. The CDR3 sequence is CASSIAPTSGPYEQYF. As DNA, the CDR3 is TGTGCCAGTAGTATAGCGCCGACTAGCGGTCCCTACGAGCAGTACTTC.

This clone has a single count. The chain couples TRBV9 to TRBJ1-4; TRBD1 might be the D (6 bases). This CDR3 is 15 amino acids long. V was trimmed by 3 bases and J by 8 bases, leaving 17 bases between them. Germline V gives CDR1 SGDLS, CDR2 YYNGEE. In DNA form, the CDR3 reads TGTGCCAGCAGCGGGGCTGGGACCAGGGGAGAAAAACTGTTTTTT. Amino acid sequence: CASSGAGTRGEKLFF.

The gene calls are TRBV7-3 and TRBJ2-2; TRBD2 agrees at 7 bases. The CDR3 is 19 amino acids. CDR1 is SGHTA and CDR2 is FQGTGA in the germline V gene. J gave up 5 bases and V 0 bases, and 15 bases lay outside the gene matches. The CDR3 protein is CASSLTLGLPYERTGELFF. CDR3 bases: TGTGCCAGCAGCTTAACGTTGGGACTACCCTACGAGCGGACCGGGGAGCTGTTTTTT.

This chain connects TRBV20-1 to TRBJ1-1; D is undetermined. This CDR3 is 11 amino acids long. Trimming cost V 3 bases and J 4 bases, with 6 bases left between them. Germline assignment: CDR1 DFQATT and CDR2 SNEGSKA (reference sequence). CDR3 coding DNA: TGCAGTGCTAGTGGTATCACTGAAGCTTTCTTT. Amino acid sequence: CSASGITEAFF.

Note on this clone: One junction end does not reproduce the germline sequence, and a read error may be involved. The V gene is TRBV4-2, the J gene TRBJ1-2, with 7 bases that match TRBD1. This CDR3 is 14 amino acids long. Germline values: CDR1 LGHNA, CDR2 YNFKEQ. The CDR3 nucleotides are TGTGCCAGCAGCCAAGGGACAGGAGACTACGGCTACACCTTC. Its protein product is CASSQGTGDYGYTF.

V usage is TRBV12-3 or TRBV12-4 and J usage is TRBJ1-2; weak D call: TRBD1 (5 bases). Trimming left V 2 bases short and J 3 bases short, with 7 bases between. CDR3 length: 13 residues. The CDR3 loop is CASSLRGDYGYTF. CDR3 in DNA: TGTGCCAGCAGTTTACGGGGGGACTATGGCTACACCTTC.

This clone showed up many times. The chain uses TRBV16 and TRBJ1-1; tentative D call: TRBD1 (5 bases). The germline CDR1 and CDR2 sequences are KGHSY and FQNENV. The CDR3 consists of 13 residues. Trimming took 7 bases from V and 4 from J, leaving 13 bases between them. In DNA form, the CDR3 reads TGTGCCAGCACCGGCGGGGCAGTCACTGAAGCTTTCTTT. Encoded protein: CASTGGAVTEAFF.